Listed here is a single T cell receptor (beta chain). Data came from immunoSEQ multiplex PCR; TCRdb stores just in-frame clones and leaves some out. The data show 200,000 to 250,000 clones, around 87% seen once. The data derive from a study of cytomegalovirus exposure and HLA in healthy donors. Study in general: The 90 to 150 validation repertoires were produced on the same platform as the 670 or so repertoires of the first cohort. This was reported in a later analysis.

The trim removed 4 bases at V and 4 bases at J, leaving 7 bases unmatched. The CDR3 contains 15 residues. Per the germline V gene, CDR1 is SGHTA and CDR2 is FQGNSA. The chain employs TRBV7-2 and TRBJ1-3, with 7 bases aligning to TRBD1. The receptor was isolated from a man in his late teens or twenties in good health and CMV-seronegative. Sample: PBMCs. DNA of the CDR3: TGTGCCAGCAGCTCATACAGGGGAGAAGGAAACACCATATATTTT. It encodes CASSSYRGEGNTIYF. Looking up the rest from reference TRBV7-2 and TRBJ1-3 gives the full variable domain: GAGVSQSPSNKVTEKGKDVELRCDPISGHTALYWYRQSLGQGLEFLIYFQGNSAPDKSGLPSDRFSAERTGGSVSTLTIQRTQQEDSAVYLCASSSYRGEGNTIYFGEGSWLTVV.